The clone carrying this T cell receptor beta chain was counted a single time. Method: immunoSEQ multiplex PCR; TCRdb's copy keeps in-frame clones and lacks some. The sample shows approximately 5,100 clones, less than 70% of them seen only once. As to treatment: preoperative locoregional IRX-2 cytokine immunotherapy. Samples came from a phase Ib trial of preoperative locoregional IRX-2 cytokine immunotherapy. Trimming removed 3 bases at V and 4 bases at J, with 13 bases between. The germline gives CDR1 SGHRS, CDR2 YFSETQ. The CDR3 totals 15 residues. These data originate in a study of preoperative IRX-2 immunotherapy in early breast cancer.

The chain couples TRBV5-1 to TRBJ2-2; no firm D call. This receptor was obtained from a human donor with breast cancer. The sample here was tumor tissue, taken before IRX-2 immunotherapy. CDR3 sequence: CASSSSSQSTGELFF. CDR3 nucleotides: TGCGCCAGCAGCTCGAGCTCCCAAAGCACCGGGGAGCTGTTTTTT.